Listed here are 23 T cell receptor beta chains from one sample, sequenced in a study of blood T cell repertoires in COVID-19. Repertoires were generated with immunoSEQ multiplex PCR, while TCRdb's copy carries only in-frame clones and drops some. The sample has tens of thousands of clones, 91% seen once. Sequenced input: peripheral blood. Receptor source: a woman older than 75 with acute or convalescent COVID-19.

The chain's CDR3 is CASSLSYGNYEQYF. CDR3 nucleotide sequence: TGTGCCAGCAGTCTATCGTACGGGAATTACGAGCAGTACTTC. This chain uses TRBV6-5 with TRBJ2-7, with a possible D match to TRBD2 (5 bases). CDR3 length: 14 residues. Germline CDR1 reads MNHEY; CDR2 reads SVGAGI. V lost 5 bases and J 4 bases, leaving 15 bases between the germline ends.

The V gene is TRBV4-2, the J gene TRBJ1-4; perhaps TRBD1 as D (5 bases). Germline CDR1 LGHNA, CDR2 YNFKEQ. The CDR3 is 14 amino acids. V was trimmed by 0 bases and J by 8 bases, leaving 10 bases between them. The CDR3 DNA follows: TGTGCCAGCAGCCAAGACAGGGTTGGGGAAAAACTGTTTTTT. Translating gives CASSQDRVGEKLFF.

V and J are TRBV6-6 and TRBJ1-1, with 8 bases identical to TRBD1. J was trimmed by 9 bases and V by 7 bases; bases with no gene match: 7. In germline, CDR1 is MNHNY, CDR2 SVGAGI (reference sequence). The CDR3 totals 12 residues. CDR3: CASIPGQGQAFF. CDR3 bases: TGTGCCAGCATTCCCGGACAGGGACAAGCTTTCTTT.

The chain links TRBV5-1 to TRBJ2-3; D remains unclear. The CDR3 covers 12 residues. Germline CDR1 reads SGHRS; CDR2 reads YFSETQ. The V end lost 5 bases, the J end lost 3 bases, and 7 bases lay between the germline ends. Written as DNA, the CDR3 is TGCGCCAGCAGGGTTAGTACAGATACGCAGTATTTT. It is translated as CASRVSTDTQYF.

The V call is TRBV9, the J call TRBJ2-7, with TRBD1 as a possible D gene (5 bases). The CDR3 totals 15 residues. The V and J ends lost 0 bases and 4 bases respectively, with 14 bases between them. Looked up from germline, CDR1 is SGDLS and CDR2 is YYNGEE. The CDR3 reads CASSVGEGAVYEQYF. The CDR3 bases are TGTGCCAGCAGCGTAGGGGAAGGGGCCGTGTACGAGCAGTACTTC.

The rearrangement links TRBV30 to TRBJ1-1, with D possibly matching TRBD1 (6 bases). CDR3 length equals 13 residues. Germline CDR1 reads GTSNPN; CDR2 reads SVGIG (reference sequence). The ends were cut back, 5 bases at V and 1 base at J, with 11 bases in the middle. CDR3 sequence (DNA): TGTGCCTGGGCCGGACAGACGAACACTGAAGCTTTCTTT. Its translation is CAWAGQTNTEAFF.

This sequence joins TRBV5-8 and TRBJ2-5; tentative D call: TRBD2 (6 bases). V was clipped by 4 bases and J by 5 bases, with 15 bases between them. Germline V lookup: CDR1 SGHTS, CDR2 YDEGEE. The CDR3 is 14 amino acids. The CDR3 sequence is CASSRSGVVETQYF. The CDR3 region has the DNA TGTGCCAGCAGCCGGTCGGGGGTAGTTGAGACCCAGTACTTC.

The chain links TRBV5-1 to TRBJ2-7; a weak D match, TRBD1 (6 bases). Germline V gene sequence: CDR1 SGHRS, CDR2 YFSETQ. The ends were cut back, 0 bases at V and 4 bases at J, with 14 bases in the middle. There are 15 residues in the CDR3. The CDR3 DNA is TGCGCCAGCAGCTTGGTTTCAGGGGAAGGGTACGAGCAGTACTTC. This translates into CASSLVSGEGYEQYF.

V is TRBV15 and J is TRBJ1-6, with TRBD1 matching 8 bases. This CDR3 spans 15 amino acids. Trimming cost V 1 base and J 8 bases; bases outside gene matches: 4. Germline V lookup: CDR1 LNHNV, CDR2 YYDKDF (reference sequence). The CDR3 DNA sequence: TGTGCCACCAGCAGAGCGGACAGGGCTGATTCACCCCTCCACTTT. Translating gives CATSRADRADSPLHF.

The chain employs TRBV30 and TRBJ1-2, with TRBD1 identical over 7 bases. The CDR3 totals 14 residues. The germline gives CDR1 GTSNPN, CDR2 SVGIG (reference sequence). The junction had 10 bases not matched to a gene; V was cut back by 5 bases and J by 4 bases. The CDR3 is CAWEGTANLYGYTF. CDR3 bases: TGTGCCTGGGAGGGGACAGCGAACCTCTATGGCTACACCTTC. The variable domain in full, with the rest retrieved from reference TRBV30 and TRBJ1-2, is SQTIHQWPATLVQPVGSPLSLECTVEGTSNPNLYWYRQAAGRGLQLLFYSVGIGQISSEVPQNLSASRPQDRQFILSSKKLLLSDSGFYLCAWEGTANLYGYTFGSGTRLTVV.

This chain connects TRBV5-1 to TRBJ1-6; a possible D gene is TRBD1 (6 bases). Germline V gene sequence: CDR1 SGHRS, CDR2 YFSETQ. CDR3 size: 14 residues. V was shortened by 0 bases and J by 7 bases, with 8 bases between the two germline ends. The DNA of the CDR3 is TGCGCCAGCAGCTTGGAGGGGGGGAATTCACCCCTCCACTTT. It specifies CASSLEGGNSPLHF.

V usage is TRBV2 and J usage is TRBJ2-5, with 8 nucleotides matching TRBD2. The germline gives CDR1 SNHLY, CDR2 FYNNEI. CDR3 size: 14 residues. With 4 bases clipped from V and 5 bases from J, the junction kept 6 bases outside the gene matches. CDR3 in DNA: TGTGCCAGCAGTGCCTCCGGGGGGGGTGAGACCCAGTACTTC. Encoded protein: CASSASGGGETQYF. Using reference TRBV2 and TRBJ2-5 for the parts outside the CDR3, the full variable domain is EPEVTQTPSHQVTQMGQEVILRCVPISNHLYFYWYRQILGQKVEFLVSFYNNEISEKSEIFDDQFSVERPDGSNFTLKIRSTKLEDSAMYFCASSASGGGETQYFGPGTRLLVL.

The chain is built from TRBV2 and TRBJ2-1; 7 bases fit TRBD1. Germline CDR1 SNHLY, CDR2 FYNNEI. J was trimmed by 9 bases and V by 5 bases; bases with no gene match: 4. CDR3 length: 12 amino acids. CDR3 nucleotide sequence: TGTGCCAGCAGTCAACAGGGGTCTGAGCAGTTCTTC. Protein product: CASSQQGSEQFF.

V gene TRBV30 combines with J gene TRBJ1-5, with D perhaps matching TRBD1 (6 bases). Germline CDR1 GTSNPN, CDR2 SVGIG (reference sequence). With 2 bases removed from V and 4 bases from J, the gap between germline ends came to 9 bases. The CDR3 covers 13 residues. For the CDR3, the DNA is TGTGCCTGGAGTAAGGGACATAATCAGCCCCAGCATTTT. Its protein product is CAWSKGHNQPQHF.

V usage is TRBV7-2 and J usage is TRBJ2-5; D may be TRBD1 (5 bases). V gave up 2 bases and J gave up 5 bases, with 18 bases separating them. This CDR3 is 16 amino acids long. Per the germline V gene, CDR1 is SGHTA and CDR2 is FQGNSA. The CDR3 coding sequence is TGTGCCAGCAGCTTAATGGCTCTCAGGGTCGGGGAGACCCAGTACTTC. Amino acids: CASSLMALRVGETQYF.

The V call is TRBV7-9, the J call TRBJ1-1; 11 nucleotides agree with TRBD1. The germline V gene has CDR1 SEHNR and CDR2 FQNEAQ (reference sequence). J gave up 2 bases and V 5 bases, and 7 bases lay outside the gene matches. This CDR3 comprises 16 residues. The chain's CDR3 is CASSPGQGAGNTEAFF. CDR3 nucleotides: TGTGCCAGCAGCCCAGGACAGGGGGCTGGTAACACTGAAGCTTTCTTT. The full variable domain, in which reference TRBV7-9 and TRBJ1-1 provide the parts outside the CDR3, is DTGVSQNPRHKITKRGQNVTFRCDPISEHNRLYWYRQTLGQGPEFLTYFQNEAQLEKSRLLSDRFSAERPKGSFSTLEIQRTEQGDSAMYLCASSPGQGAGNTEAFFGQGTRLTVV.

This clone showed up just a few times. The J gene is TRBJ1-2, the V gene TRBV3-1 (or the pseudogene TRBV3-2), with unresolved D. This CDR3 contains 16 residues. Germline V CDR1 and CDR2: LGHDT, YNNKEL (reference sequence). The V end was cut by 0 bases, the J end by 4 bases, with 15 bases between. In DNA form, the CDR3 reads TGTGCCAGCAGCCAAGACAAGACGGGGATTGCCTATGGCTACACCTTC. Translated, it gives CASSQDKTGIAYGYTF.

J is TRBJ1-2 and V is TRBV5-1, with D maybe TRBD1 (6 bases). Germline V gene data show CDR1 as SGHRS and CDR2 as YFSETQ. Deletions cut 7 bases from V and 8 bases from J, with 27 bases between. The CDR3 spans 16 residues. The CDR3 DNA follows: TGCGCCAGCGGAACGGAGATGGGCCCACAGGGTGGGGGCTACACCTTC. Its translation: CASGTEMGPQGGGYTF.

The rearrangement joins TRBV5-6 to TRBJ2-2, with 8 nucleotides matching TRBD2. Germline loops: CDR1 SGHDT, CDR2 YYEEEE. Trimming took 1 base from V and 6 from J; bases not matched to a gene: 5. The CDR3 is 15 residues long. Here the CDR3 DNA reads TGTGCCAGCAGCTTGCCAGCGGGGGCGGCCGGGGAGCTGTTTTTT. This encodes CASSLPAGAAGELFF. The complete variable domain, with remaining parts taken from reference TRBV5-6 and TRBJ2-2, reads DAGVTQSPTHLIKTRGQQVTLRCSPKSGHDTVSWYQQALGQGPQFIFQYYEEEERQRGNFPDRFSGHQFPNYSSELNVNALLLGDSALYLCASSLPAGAAGELFFGEGSRLTVL.

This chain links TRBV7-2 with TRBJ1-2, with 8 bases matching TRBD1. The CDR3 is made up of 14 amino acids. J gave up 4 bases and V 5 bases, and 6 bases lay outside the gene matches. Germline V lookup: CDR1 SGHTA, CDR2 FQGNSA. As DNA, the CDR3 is TGTGCCAGCAGCCCCCGGGACAGGATCTATGGCTACACCTTC. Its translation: CASSPRDRIYGYTF. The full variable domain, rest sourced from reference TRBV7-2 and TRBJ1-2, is GAGVSQSPSNKVTEKGKDVELRCDPISGHTALYWYRQSLGQGLEFLIYFQGNSAPDKSGLPSDRFSAERTGGSVSTLTIQRTQQEDSAVYLCASSPRDRIYGYTFGSGTRLTVV.

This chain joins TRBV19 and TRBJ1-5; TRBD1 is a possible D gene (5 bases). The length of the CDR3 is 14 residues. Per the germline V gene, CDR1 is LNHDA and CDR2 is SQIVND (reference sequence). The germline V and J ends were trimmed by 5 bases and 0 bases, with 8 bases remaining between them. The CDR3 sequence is CASSQGSSNQPQHF. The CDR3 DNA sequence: TGTGCCAGTAGTCAGGGATCTAGCAATCAGCCCCAGCATTTT.

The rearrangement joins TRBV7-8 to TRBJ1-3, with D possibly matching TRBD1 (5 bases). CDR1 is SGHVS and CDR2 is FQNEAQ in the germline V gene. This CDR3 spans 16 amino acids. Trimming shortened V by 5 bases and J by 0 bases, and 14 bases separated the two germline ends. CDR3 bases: TGTGCCAGCAGCCCTATGCAGGGACTCTCTGGAAACACCATATATTTT. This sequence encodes CASSPMQGLSGNTIYF.

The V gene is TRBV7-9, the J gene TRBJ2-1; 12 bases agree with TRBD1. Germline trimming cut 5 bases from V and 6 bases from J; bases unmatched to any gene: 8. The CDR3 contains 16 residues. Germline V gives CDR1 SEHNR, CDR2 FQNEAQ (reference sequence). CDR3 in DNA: TGTGCCAGCAGCCCGTGGGACAGGGGGCTAACCAATGAGCAGTTCTTC. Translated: CASSPWDRGLTNEQFF. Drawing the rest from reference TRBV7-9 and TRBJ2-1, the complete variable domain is DTGVSQNPRHKITKRGQNVTFRCDPISEHNRLYWYRQTLGQGPEFLTYFQNEAQLEKSRLLSDRFSAERPKGSFSTLEIQRTEQGDSAMYLCASSPWDRGLTNEQFFGPGTRLTVL.